This T cell receptor (beta chain) derives from a study of beta chain features in type 1 diabetes. About the research overall: The study found patients and healthy donors alike in age, gender and cell yields.

There are a few counts of this clone. With 2 bases clipped from V and 3 bases from J, the junction kept 5 bases outside the gene matches. This CDR3 region has 14 residues. Germline V gene data show CDR1 as GTSNPN and CDR2 as SVGIG (reference sequence). Isolated RNA was reverse transcribed in full, so expressed TCRB transcripts were sequenced. Generated by immunoSEQ multiplex PCR, the TCRdb table keeps only in-frame clones and is missing some. Here the sample spans around 400,000 clones, about 15% being singletons. The receptor was derived from a woman aged 18 to 35 in good health. The chain is built from TRBV30 and TRBJ2-7; 9 nucleotides line up with TRBD1. Sequenced: naive CD4+ T cells from blood. This chain's CDR3 is CAWSTGQGVYEQYF. The CDR3, as DNA: TGTGCCTGGAGTACGGGACAGGGCGTCTACGAGCAGTACTTC.